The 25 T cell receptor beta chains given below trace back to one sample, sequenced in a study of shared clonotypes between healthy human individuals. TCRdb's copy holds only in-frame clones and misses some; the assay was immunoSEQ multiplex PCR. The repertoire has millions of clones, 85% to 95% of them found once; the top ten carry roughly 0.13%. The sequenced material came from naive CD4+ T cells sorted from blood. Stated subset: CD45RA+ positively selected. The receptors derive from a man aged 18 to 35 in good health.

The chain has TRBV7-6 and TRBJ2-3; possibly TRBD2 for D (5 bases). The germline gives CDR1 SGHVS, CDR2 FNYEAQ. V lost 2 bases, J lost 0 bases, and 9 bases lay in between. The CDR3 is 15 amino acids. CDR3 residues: CASSLSAGSTDTQYF. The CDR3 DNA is TGTGCCAGCAGCTTATCGGCGGGTAGCACAGATACGCAGTATTTT.

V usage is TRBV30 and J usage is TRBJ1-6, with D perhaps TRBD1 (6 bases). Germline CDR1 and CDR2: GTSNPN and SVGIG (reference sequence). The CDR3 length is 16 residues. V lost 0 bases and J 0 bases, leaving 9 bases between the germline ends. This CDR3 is CAWSVGGGSYNSPLHF. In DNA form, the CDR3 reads TGTGCCTGGAGTGTAGGAGGGGGCTCCTATAATTCACCCCTCCACTTT.

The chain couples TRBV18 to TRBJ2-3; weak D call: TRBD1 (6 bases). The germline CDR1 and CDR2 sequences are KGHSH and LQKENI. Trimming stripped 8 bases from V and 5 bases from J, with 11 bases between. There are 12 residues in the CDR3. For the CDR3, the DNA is TGTGCCAGCGCAGGGGATGAAGATACGCAGTATTTT. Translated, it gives CASAGDEDTQYF. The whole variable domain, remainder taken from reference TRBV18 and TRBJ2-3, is NAGVMQNPRHLVRRRGQEARLRCSPMKGHSHVYWYRQLPEEGLKFMVYLQKENIIDESGMPKERFSAEFPKEGPSILRIQQVVRGDSAAYFCASAGDEDTQYFGPGTRLTVL.

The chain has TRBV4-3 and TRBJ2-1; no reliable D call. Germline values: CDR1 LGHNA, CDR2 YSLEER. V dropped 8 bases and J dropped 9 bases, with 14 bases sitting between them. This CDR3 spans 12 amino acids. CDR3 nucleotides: TGCGCCAGCGGGAAATGGGGTAGTGAGCAGTTCTTC. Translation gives CASGKWGSEQFF.

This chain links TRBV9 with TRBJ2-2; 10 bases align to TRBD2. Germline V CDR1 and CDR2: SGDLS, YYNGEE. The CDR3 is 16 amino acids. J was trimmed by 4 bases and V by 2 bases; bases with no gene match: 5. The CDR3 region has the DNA TGTGCCAGCAGCGTGAGCGGGGGGGCGGGCACCGGGGAGCTGTTTTTT. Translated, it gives CASSVSGGAGTGELFF.

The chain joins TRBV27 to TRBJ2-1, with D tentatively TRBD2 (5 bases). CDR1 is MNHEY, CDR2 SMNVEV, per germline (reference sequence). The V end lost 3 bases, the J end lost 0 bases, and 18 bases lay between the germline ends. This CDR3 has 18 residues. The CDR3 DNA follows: TGTGCCAGCAGTTTGCCCCCTCGGGGAAAGAGCTCCTACAATGAGCAGTTCTTC. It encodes CASSLPPRGKSSYNEQFF.

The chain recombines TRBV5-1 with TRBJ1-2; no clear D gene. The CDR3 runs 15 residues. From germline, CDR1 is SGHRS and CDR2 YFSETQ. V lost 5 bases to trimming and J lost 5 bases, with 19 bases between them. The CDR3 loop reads CASSPTRGTQYGYTF. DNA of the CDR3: TGCGCCAGCAGTCCGACCCGGGGAACCCAGTATGGCTACACCTTC.

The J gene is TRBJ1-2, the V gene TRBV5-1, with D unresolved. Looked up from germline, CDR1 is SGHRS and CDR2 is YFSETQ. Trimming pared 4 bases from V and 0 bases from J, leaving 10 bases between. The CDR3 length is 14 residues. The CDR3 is CASSPVSSNYGYTF. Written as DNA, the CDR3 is TGCGCCAGCAGCCCCGTAAGCTCTAACTATGGCTACACCTTC.

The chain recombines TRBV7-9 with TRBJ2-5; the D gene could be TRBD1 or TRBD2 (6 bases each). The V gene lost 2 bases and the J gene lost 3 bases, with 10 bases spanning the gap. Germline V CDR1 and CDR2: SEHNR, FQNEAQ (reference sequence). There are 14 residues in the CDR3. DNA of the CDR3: TGTGCCAGCAGCTTAAGGGGGGTGGAAGAGACCCAGTACTTC. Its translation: CASSLRGVEETQYF.

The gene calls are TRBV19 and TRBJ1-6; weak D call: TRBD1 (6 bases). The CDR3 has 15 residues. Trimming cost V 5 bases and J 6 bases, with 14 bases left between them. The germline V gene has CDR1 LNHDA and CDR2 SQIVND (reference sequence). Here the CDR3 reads CASSASTGANSPLHF. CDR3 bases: TGTGCCAGTAGTGCCTCGACAGGAGCTAATTCACCCCTCCACTTT.

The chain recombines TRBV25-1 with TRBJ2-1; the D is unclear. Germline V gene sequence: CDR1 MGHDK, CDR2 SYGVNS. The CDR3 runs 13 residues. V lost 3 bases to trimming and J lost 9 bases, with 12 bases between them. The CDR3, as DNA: TGTGCCAGCAGTGAGCCGGGTCGAGGTGAGCAGTTCTTC. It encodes CASSEPGRGEQFF. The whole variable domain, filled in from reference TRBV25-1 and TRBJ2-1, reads EADIYQTPRYLVIGTGKKITLECSQTMGHDKMYWYQQDPGMELHLIHYSYGVNSTEKGDLSSESTVSRIRTEHFPLTLESARPSHTSQYLCASSEPGRGEQFFGPGTRLTVL.

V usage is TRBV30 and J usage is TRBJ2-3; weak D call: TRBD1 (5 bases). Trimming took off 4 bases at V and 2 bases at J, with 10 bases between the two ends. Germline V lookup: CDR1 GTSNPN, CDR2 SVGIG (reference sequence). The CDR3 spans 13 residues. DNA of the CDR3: TGTGCCTGGACCAGGGTTTCCACAGATACGCAGTATTTT. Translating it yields CAWTRVSTDTQYF.

For the CDR3, the DNA is TGTGCCAGCAGCCCCCAGGGGTGGAGCGAGCAGTACTTC. Residues: CASSPQGWSEQYF. This chain connects TRBV7-6 to TRBJ2-7, with TRBD1 as a possible D gene (6 bases). Germline values: CDR1 SGHVS, CDR2 FNYEAQ. V was cut by 5 bases and J by 6 bases, with 14 bases left in between. This CDR3 is built from 13 residues.

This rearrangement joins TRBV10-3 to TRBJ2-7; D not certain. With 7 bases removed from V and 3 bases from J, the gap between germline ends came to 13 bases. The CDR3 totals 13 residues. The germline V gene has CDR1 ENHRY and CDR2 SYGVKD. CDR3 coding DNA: TGTGCCATCAAGCCCGGGCCGAGCTACGAGCAGTACTTC. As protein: CAIKPGPSYEQYF.

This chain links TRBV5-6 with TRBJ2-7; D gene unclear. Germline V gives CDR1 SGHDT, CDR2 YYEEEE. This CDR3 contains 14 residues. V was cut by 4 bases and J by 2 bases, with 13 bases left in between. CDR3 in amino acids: CASSLYSLPYEQYF. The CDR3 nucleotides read TGTGCCAGCAGCCTGTATTCTTTGCCCTACGAGCAGTACTTC.

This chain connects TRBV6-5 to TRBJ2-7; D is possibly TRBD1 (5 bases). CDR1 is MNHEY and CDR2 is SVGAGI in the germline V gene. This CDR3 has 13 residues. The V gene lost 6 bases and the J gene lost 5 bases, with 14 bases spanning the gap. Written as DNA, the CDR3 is TGTGCCAGCAGAACGACAGTTACCAACGAGCAGTACTTC. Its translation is CASRTTVTNEQYF.

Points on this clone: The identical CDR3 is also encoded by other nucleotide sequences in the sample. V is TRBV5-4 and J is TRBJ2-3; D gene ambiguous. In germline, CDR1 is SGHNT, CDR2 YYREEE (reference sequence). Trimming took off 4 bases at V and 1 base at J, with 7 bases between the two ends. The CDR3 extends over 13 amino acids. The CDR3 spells CASSLIGTDTQYF. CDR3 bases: TGTGCCAGCAGCCTCATAGGCACAGATACGCAGTATTTT.

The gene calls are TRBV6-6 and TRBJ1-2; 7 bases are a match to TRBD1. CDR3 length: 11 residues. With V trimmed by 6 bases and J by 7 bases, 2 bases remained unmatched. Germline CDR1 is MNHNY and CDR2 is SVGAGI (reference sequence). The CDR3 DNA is TGTGCCAGCAGACCAGGGGGTGGCTACACCTTC. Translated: CASRPGGGYTF.

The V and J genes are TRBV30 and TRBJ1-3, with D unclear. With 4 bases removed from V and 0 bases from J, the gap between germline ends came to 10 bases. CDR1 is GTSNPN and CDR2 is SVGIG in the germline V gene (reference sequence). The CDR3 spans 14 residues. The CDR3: CAWKQRDSGNTIYF. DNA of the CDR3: TGTGCCTGGAAACAGCGAGACTCTGGAAACACCATATATTTT.

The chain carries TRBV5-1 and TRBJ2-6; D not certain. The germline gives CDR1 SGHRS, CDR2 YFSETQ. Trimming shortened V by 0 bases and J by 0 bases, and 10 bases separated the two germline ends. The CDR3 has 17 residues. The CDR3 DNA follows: TGCGCCAGCAGCTTGGGGCGCAGCAACTCTGGGGCCAACGTCCTGACTTTC. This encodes CASSLGRSNSGANVLTF.

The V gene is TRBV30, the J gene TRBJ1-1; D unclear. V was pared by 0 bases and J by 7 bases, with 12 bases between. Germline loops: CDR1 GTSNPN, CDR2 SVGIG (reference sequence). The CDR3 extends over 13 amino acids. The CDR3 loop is CAWSVQEGVEAFF. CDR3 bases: TGTGCCTGGAGTGTTCAAGAGGGCGTTGAAGCTTTCTTT.

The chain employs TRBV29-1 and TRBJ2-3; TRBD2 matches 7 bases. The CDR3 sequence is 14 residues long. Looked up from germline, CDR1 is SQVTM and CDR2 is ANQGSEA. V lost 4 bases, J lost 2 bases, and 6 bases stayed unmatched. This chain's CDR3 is CSVGLARDTDTQYF. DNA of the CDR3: TGCAGCGTTGGACTAGCACGAGACACAGATACGCAGTATTTT.

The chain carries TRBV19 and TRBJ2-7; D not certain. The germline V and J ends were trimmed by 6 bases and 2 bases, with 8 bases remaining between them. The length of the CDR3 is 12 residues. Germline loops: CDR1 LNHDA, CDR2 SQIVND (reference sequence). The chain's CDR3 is CASRCVAYEQYF. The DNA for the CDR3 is TGTGCCAGTAGGTGCGTAGCCTACGAGCAGTACTTC.

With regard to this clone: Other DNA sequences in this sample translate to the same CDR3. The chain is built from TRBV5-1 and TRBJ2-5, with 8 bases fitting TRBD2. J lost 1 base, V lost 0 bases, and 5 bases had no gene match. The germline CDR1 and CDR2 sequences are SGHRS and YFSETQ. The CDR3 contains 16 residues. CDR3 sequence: CASSLGLAGLQETQYF. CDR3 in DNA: TGCGCCAGCAGCTTGGGGCTAGCGGGTCTCCAAGAGACCCAGTACTTC.

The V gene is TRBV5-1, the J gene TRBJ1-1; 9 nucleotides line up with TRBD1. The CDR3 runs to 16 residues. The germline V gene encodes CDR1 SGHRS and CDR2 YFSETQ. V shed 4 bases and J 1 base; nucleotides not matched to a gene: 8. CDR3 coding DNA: TGCGCCAGCAGCCCGAGACAGGGGGAAAGGAACACTGAAGCTTTCTTT. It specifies CASSPRQGERNTEAFF.